Reported below is one TCR beta chain. Gene names follow the mouse nomenclature. Read data end 4 residues before the CDR3 end; the end is taken from the germline J gene. This record belongs to a study of CD8+ T cells in alopecia areata. It was cDNA, reverse transcribed from extracted RNA, that served as the sequencing template. Produced via immunoSEQ multiplex PCR; TCRdb's table is partial and in-frame only. This sample carries 90,000 to 130,000 clones and no singletons, and less than 20% goes to the top ten. CDR1 is NNHDY, CDR2 SYVADS, per germline. Germline trimming cut 7 bases from V and 3 bases from J; bases unmatched to any gene: 4. There are 12 residues in the CDR3.

The sequencing sample was made of lesional skin. The sequence derives from a C3H/HeJ mouse with alopecia areata. This mouse strain has H2-k as its MHC haplotype. The V call is TRBV13-3, the J call TRBJ2-7; 7 bases align to TRBD1. The CDR3 sequence: CASLGQDYEQYF. The covered CDR3 bases are TGTGCCAGCTTAGGACAGGACTAT.